Sequencing of this T cell receptor beta chain was carried out in a study of early T cells in non-severe SARS-CoV-2 infection. About the study: Investigators sequenced bulk RNA drawn from unsorted whole blood, and chains remained unpaired. Study results and caveats: Lookups in VDJdb leaned toward anti-spike CD8 responses and missed private and CD4 specificities.

V was trimmed by 5 bases and J by 5 bases, leaving 39 bases between them. This CDR3 is built from 22 residues. Germline CDR1 and CDR2: MNHEY and SVGEGT. This clonotype was observed many times. Its antigen remains unknown. Attachment of unique molecular identifiers was made to individual cDNA molecules. TCRdb reanalysed the 5' RACE reads using MiXCR and keeps one entry per CDR3 protein. This table has tens of thousands of distinct CDR3 sequences, 5% to 6.5% appearing once. The origin of this receptor is an adult who was a healthcare worker with PCR-confirmed SARS-CoV-2 infection or an uninfected control (not recorded which). Sample: whole blood. The gene calls are TRBV6-2 or TRBV6-3 and TRBJ2-5, with D tentatively TRBD2 (10 bases). The CDR3 DNA follows: TGTGCCAGCAGTCTACCAGGGACAGGGAGTCTAGCGGGAGCCATGCCCTGGGAGACCCAGTACTTC. This codes for CASSLPGTGSLAGAMPWETQYF.